Below are 13 T cell receptor beta chains sequenced from a single sample in a study of T-cell reconstitution after alpha-beta-depleted transplantation in children. TCRbeta library preparation incorporated unique molecular identifiers. TCRdb re-analysed the PCR reads in MiXCR, keeping a single row per CDR3 protein. The data hold a few hundred thousand distinct CDR3 sequences, with about a sixth observed a single time. The sample here was PBMCs, mostly from graft donor cells, taken 360 days after TCRalphabeta/CD19-depleted stem cell transplant. These receptors were collected from a boy in the first two years of life who had a stem cell transplant for Wiskott-Aldrich syndrome, so the T cells may come from the graft donor.

The chain combines TRBV29-1 with TRBJ2-1; 9 bases map to TRBD2. CDR1 SQVTM and CDR2 ANQGSEA come from the germline V gene. The V gene end was trimmed by 4 bases and the J gene end by 7 bases; junction bases not matched to a gene: 8. The CDR3 is 14 amino acids. CDR3 sequence: CSVVISGSTNEQFF. Written as DNA, the CDR3 is TGCAGCGTTGTTATTAGCGGGAGTACTAATGAGCAGTTCTTC.

The table lists this clonotype with a few counts. J is TRBJ2-1 and V is TRBV20-1, with D possibly TRBD2 on 6 matching bases. This CDR3 has 14 residues. Between the trimmed V and J ends, which lost 1 base and 7 bases, there was a span of 14 bases. Per germline, CDR1 DFQATT and CDR2 SNEGSKA (reference sequence). The CDR3 is CSARGLAVWNEQFF. DNA of the CDR3: TGCAGTGCTAGAGGGTTAGCGGTCTGGAATGAGCAGTTCTTC.

CDR3 sequence (DNA): TGTGCCAGCAGTGAACCCCGACAGGGCTACGAGCAGTACTTC. Translating gives CASSEPRQGYEQYF. The chain joins TRBV2 to TRBJ2-7; the match to TRBD1 covers 7 bases. The germline V gene encodes CDR1 SNHLY and CDR2 FYNNEI. Trimming removed 2 bases from V and 3 bases from J; junction bases left unmatched: 4. The CDR3 has 14 residues.

This clonotype was counted a few times. The CDR3 DNA sequence: TGTGCCAGTAGCCAAGCGGGTCTGGGGGCCAAAAACATTCAGTACTTC. Encoded protein: CASSQAGLGAKNIQYF. The chain carries TRBV19 and TRBJ2-4, with D tentatively TRBD2 (6 bases). CDR3 length: 16 amino acids. V lost 6 bases to trimming and J lost 1 base, with 16 bases between them. In germline, CDR1 is LNHDA, CDR2 SQIVND (reference sequence).

The rearrangement uses TRBV5-1 and TRBJ2-1; D unresolved. The germline gives CDR1 SGHRS, CDR2 YFSETQ. The V gene lost 4 bases and the J gene lost 8 bases, with 13 bases spanning the gap. CDR3 size: 13 residues. The CDR3, as DNA: TGCGCCAGCAGCGCAGCCGGTACCCATGAGCAGTTCTTC. Residues: CASSAAGTHEQFF.

The table lists this clonotype with many counts. The chain recombines TRBV21-1 with TRBJ2-5; the table's D call of TRBD1 was not tested on the DNA. TRBV21-1 is noted as a pseudogene. The CDR3 has 13 residues. The CDR3 sequence: CASSKDKPRAQYF. The CDR3 DNA reads as TGTGCCAGCAGCAAGGACAAACCGAGGGCCCAGTACTTC.

CDR3 protein: CSARSGGPQETQYF. CDR3 nucleotide sequence: TGCAGTGCTCGTAGCGGGGGGCCGCAAGAGACCCAGTACTTC. The V gene is TRBV20-1, the J gene TRBJ2-5, with 10 bases aligning to TRBD2. The CDR3 consists of 14 residues. Germline CDR1 DFQATT, CDR2 SNEGSKA (reference sequence). With 5 bases clipped from V and 2 bases from J, the junction kept 5 bases outside the gene matches.

CDR3 DNA sequence: TGTGCCAGCACCCCCGACAGCGGCGGCTACACCTTC. Translated, it gives CASTPDSGGYTF. The V and J genes are TRBV7-2 and TRBJ1-2; possibly TRBD1 for D (5 bases). The germline V gene has CDR1 SGHTA and CDR2 FQGNSA. Trimming shortened V by 7 bases and J by 8 bases, and 14 bases separated the two germline ends. The CDR3 runs 12 residues.

The chain recombines TRBV5-1 with TRBJ2-7; no firm D call. Trimming took 1 base from V and 2 from J, leaving 10 bases between them. This CDR3 region has 14 residues. Looked up from germline, CDR1 is SGHRS and CDR2 is YFSETQ. Here the CDR3 reads CASSLLEVTYEQYF. The DNA for the CDR3 is TGCGCCAGCAGCTTGTTAGAGGTAACCTACGAGCAGTACTTC.

This chain uses TRBV11-3 with TRBJ2-7, with 8 positions matching TRBD2. Germline values: CDR1 SGHNT, CDR2 YENEEA. Trimming cost V 1 base and J 5 bases; bases outside gene matches: 7. The CDR3 covers 15 residues. The CDR3 loop reads CASSLGGGRNHEQYF. DNA for the CDR3: TGTGCCAGCAGCTTAGGCGGCGGGAGGAACCACGAGCAGTACTTC. The complete variable domain, with remaining parts taken from reference TRBV11-3 and TRBJ2-7, reads EAGVVQSPRYKIIEKKQPVAFWCNPISGHNTLYWYLQNLGQGPELLIRYENEEAVDDSQLPKDRFSAERLKGVDSTLKIQPAELGDSAVYLCASSLGGGRNHEQYFGPGTRLTVT.

CDR3 in amino acids: CASSQDIAELYEQYF. CDR3 nucleotides: TGCGCCAGCAGCCAAGATATCGCGGAACTCTACGAGCAGTACTTC. The chain couples TRBV4-3 to TRBJ2-7; D is unresolved. The CDR3 sequence is 15 residues long. From germline, CDR1 is LGHNA and CDR2 YSLEER. Trimming pared 0 bases from V and 3 bases from J, leaving 12 bases between.

This clonotype was seen more than once but under ten times. The V call is TRBV9, the J call TRBJ2-3; possibly TRBD1 or TRBD2 for D (5 bases each). Looked up from germline, CDR1 is SGDLS and CDR2 is YYNGEE. The V end was cut by 6 bases, the J end by 4 bases, with 15 bases between. There are 14 residues in the CDR3. The DNA of the CDR3 is TGTGCCAGCAACGAGGGGAACCCCGCAGATACGCAGTATTTT. Translating gives CASNEGNPADTQYF. Variable domain in full (rest from reference TRBV9 and TRBJ2-3): DSGVTQTPKHLITATGQRVTLRCSPRSGDLSVYWYQQSLDQGLQFLIQYYNGEERAKGNILERFSAQQFPDLHSELNLSSLELGDSALYFCASNEGNPADTQYFGPGTRLTVL.

A remark on this clonotype: Germline is not matched at one junction end, which may reflect a read error. The rearrangement joins TRBV3-1 to TRBJ2-5; D is unresolved. This CDR3 comprises 12 residues. CDR1 and CDR2 from the germline V gene are LGHDT and YNNKEL (reference sequence). The DNA of the CDR3 is TGTACCAGCAGTCCTTCCGTAGAGACCCAGTACTTC. This sequence encodes CTSSPSVETQYF.